One and the same sample provided the 11 T cell receptor beta chains below, sequenced in a study of cytomegalovirus exposure and HLA in healthy donors. The PCR made use of 60 Vbeta and 13 Jbeta primers. TCRdb keeps only in-frame clones here, not all; method: immunoSEQ multiplex PCR. The table records around 180,000 clones, approximately 88% of them present only once. Source material: PBMCs. The origin of the receptors is a boy between 2 and 10 years old in good health and CMV-seronegative.

This clone showed up just once. In nucleotides, the CDR3 is TGTGCCAGCAGCCCGGAATATAGCACCCAAGAGACCCAGTACTTC. Its translation: CASSPEYSTQETQYF. The V call is TRBV7-8, the J call TRBJ2-5; D remains ambiguous. Trimming took off 5 bases at V and 1 base at J, with 14 bases between the two ends. The CDR3 spans 15 residues. CDR1 is SGHVS and CDR2 is FQNEAQ in the germline V gene.

The chain links TRBV9 to TRBJ1-1; weak D call: TRBD1 (6 bases). Trimming cost V 2 bases and J 6 bases, with 17 bases left between them. CDR1 and CDR2 (germline): SGDLS, YYNGEE. CDR3 length equals 15 residues. CDR3 nucleotide sequence: TGTGCCAGCAGCGTTGCACCGGTTCAGGGGTCTGAAGCTTTCTTT. It specifies CASSVAPVQGSEAFF.

The V and J genes are TRBV2 and TRBJ1-3, with D possibly matching TRBD1 (6 bases). The CDR3 loop spans 16 amino acids. The germline V and J ends were trimmed by 5 bases and 4 bases, with 18 bases remaining between them. The germline gives CDR1 SNHLY, CDR2 FYNNEI. The CDR3 spells CASSRPGTNSGNTIYF. CDR3 sequence (DNA): TGTGCCAGCAGTCGTCCCGGGACAAATTCGGGAAACACCATATATTTT. The whole variable domain, filled in from reference TRBV2 and TRBJ1-3, reads EPEVTQTPSHQVTQMGQEVILRCVPISNHLYFYWYRQILGQKVEFLVSFYNNEISEKSEIFDDQFSVERPDGSNFTLKIRSTKLEDSAMYFCASSRPGTNSGNTIYFGEGSWLTVV.

The chain is built from TRBV18 and TRBJ2-7; 8 bases fit TRBD1. After removal of 3 bases from V and 2 bases from J, the junction contained 0 bases not matched to a gene. The CDR3 is 13 amino acids. The germline gives CDR1 KGHSH, CDR2 LQKENI. In DNA, the CDR3 is TGTGCCAGCTCACCGGACAGGGCCTACGAGCAGTACTTC. It encodes CASSPDRAYEQYF.

The chain joins TRBV18 to TRBJ2-3; D gene unclear. CDR3 length: 13 amino acids. V was trimmed by 2 bases and J by 3 bases, leaving 6 bases between them. Germline CDR1 is KGHSH and CDR2 is LQKENI. The CDR3 loop is CASSPKLTDTQYF. CDR3 coding DNA: TGTGCCAGCTCACCAAAGCTAACAGATACGCAGTATTTT.

The count of this clone is one. The chain is built from TRBV18 and TRBJ2-1; TRBD2 aligns across 14 bases. CDR1 and CDR2 (germline): KGHSH, LQKENI. The CDR3 contains 16 residues. V shed 1 base, J shed 10 bases, and the junction held 6 bases outside the gene matches. The CDR3 DNA reads TGTGCCAGCTCACCACGAGGGACTAGCGGGAGAGGAGAGCAGTTCTTC. Protein: CASSPRGTSGRGEQFF. Combining the CDR3 with reference TRBV18 and TRBJ2-1 gives the whole variable domain NAGVMQNPRHLVRRRGQEARLRCSPMKGHSHVYWYRQLPEEGLKFMVYLQKENIIDESGMPKERFSAEFPKEGPSILRIQQVVRGDSAAYFCASSPRGTSGRGEQFFGPGTRLTVL.

The rearrangement joins TRBV7-2 to TRBJ1-1; D gene ambiguous. The CDR3 sequence is 13 residues long. With 5 bases removed from V and 1 base from J, the gap between germline ends came to 8 bases. CDR1 and CDR2 from the germline V gene are SGHTA and FQGNSA. For the CDR3, the DNA is TGTGCCAGCAGCCCCCCGGGGAACACTGAAGCTTTCTTT. Amino acids: CASSPPGNTEAFF. The full variable domain, its missing parts supplied by reference TRBV7-2 and TRBJ1-1, is GAGVSQSPSNKVTEKGKDVELRCDPISGHTALYWYRQSLGQGLEFLIYFQGNSAPDKSGLPSDRFSAERTGGSVSTLTIQRTQQEDSAVYLCASSPPGNTEAFFGQGTRLTVV.

The chain combines TRBV23-1 with TRBJ2-7; D possibly corresponds to TRBD2 (5 bases). TRBV23-1 is reported as an ORF; its role is uncertain. With 2 bases removed from V and 1 base from J, the gap between germline ends came to 18 bases. The CDR3 length is 17 residues. CDR3 residues: CASSQVASGDRSYEQYV. The CDR3 DNA follows: TGCGCCAGCAGTCAAGTTGCCTCCGGGGATAGGTCCTACGAGCAGTACGTC.

The CDR3 loop reads CASSLADIDGYTF. The CDR3 region has the DNA TGTGCCAGCAGCTTAGCCGACATAGATGGCTACACCTTC. J is TRBJ1-2 and V is TRBV5-6; D unclear. V was shortened by 2 bases and J by 6 bases, with 11 bases between the two germline ends. CDR1 is SGHDT, CDR2 YYEEEE, per germline. The CDR3 spans 13 residues.

V gene TRBV6-5 combines with J gene TRBJ1-1; no clear D. CDR3 length equals 15 residues. V lost 5 bases, J lost 4 bases, and 17 bases lay in between. Germline-derived CDR1 and CDR2 are MNHEY and SVGAGI. As DNA, the CDR3 is TGTGCCAGCAGTAGCAACCCAACAGTTAGCACTGAAGCTTTCTTT. The encoded protein is CASSSNPTVSTEAFF.

The chain couples TRBV2 to TRBJ1-1; D remains unclear. V dropped 8 bases and J dropped 4 bases, with 14 bases sitting between them. Germline-derived CDR1 and CDR2 are SNHLY and FYNNEI. The CDR3 loop spans 13 amino acids. The CDR3 DNA reads TGTGCCAGCCCCGAAGAGGCTTTCACTGAAGCTTTCTTT. Amino acids: CASPEEAFTEAFF.